Following are 21 T cell receptor beta chains from one sample sequenced in a study of identical twins. Each CDR3 protein is one row after TCRdb ran MiXCR on the 5' RACE reads. The sample lists hundreds of thousands of distinct CDR3 sequences, 15% to 20% occurring once. The data were also submitted as part of a second study, on T cells expressing NK-cell markers.

The sequencing input was PBMCs. The source is a woman between 18 and 29 years old in good health.

The sample holds a few counts of this clonotype. The gene calls are TRBV12-3 or TRBV12-4 and TRBJ2-7; 8 nucleotides match TRBD2. J gave up 2 bases and V 5 bases, and 14 bases lay outside the gene matches. The length of the CDR3 is 17 residues. CDR3 DNA sequence: TGTGCCAGCAGTCCTTATTTACCGGGGGGGGGCCCCTACGAGCAGTACTTC. It yields the protein CASSPYLPGGGPYEQYF.

This clonotype was seen a single time. The chain recombines TRBV9 with TRBJ2-2, with 7 nucleotides matching TRBD1. Per the germline V gene, CDR1 is SGDLS and CDR2 is YYNGEE. The CDR3 contains 16 residues. Germline trimming cut 0 bases from V and 6 bases from J; bases unmatched to any gene: 8. CDR3 nucleotides: TGTGCCAGCAGCGTAGGACAGGGAAGGATCGCCGGGGAGCTGTTTTTT. Translation gives CASSVGQGRIAGELFF.

Only a few counts were recorded for this clonotype. This chain joins TRBV4-2 and TRBJ1-1, with unresolved D. This CDR3 is built from 15 residues. The germline V gene has CDR1 LGHNA and CDR2 YNFKEQ. V lost 0 bases, J lost 11 bases, and 19 bases lay in between. This chain's CDR3 is CASSQDLMGGLRAFF. In nucleotides, the CDR3 is TGTGCCAGCAGCCAAGATTTGATGGGTGGCCTGAGGGCTTTCTTT.

J is TRBJ1-3 and V is TRBV11-2; D not resolved. This CDR3 spans 15 amino acids. V was clipped by 5 bases and J by 8 bases, with 19 bases between them. Germline loops: CDR1 SGHAT, CDR2 FQNNGV. CDR3 loop: CASSPQRAWADTIYF. DNA for the CDR3: TGTGCCAGCAGCCCTCAGCGCGCCTGGGCGGACACCATATATTTT. Complete variable domain (other parts from reference TRBV11-2 and TRBJ1-3): EAGVAQSPRYKIIEKRQSVAFWCNPISGHATLYWYQQILGQGPKLLIQFQNNGVVDDSQLPKDRFSAERLKGVDSTLKIQPAKLEDSAVYLCASSPQRAWADTIYFGEGSWLTVV.

The chain has TRBV12-3 or TRBV12-4 and TRBJ2-5; 13 nucleotides align to TRBD2. This CDR3 has 15 residues. Trimming at V came to 4 bases and at J to 10 bases, leaving 9 bases not matched to a gene. The CDR3 nucleotides are TGTGCCAGCAGTTCTCTACTAGCGGGAGGGCGGGACCAGTACTTC. It yields the protein CASSSLLAGGRDQYF.

The rearrangement uses TRBV20-1 and TRBJ1-1; tentative D call: TRBD1 (6 bases). The CDR3 runs to 15 residues. The V and J ends lost 5 bases and 4 bases respectively, with 20 bases between them. CDR1 is DFQATT, CDR2 SNEGSKA, per germline (reference sequence). CDR3: CSARVPGGRGTEAFF. CDR3 nucleotides: TGCAGTGCTCGGGTCCCGGGGGGCAGGGGCACTGAAGCTTTCTTT.

The rearrangement links TRBV7-9 to TRBJ2-3; a possible D gene is TRBD2 (5 bases). The CDR3 sequence is 12 residues long. V dropped 5 bases and J dropped 5 bases, with 8 bases sitting between them. CDR1 SEHNR and CDR2 FQNEAQ come from the germline V gene (reference sequence). Here the CDR3 reads CASSHSGDTQYF. As DNA, the CDR3 is TGTGCCAGCAGCCACAGCGGAGATACGCAGTATTTT.

The chain employs TRBV29-1 and TRBJ2-7; D is undetermined. The germline CDR1 and CDR2 sequences are SQVTM and ANQGSEA. The CDR3 extends over 12 amino acids. V lost 7 bases to trimming and J lost 4 bases, with 14 bases between them. The DNA of the CDR3 is TGCAGCGCAAGGTCAGCCAGGTACGAGCAGTACTTC. This codes for CSARSARYEQYF.

This clonotype occurred once. The gene calls are TRBV12-3 or TRBV12-4 and TRBJ1-2; no clear D gene. V lost 6 bases, J lost 5 bases, and 13 bases lay in between. CDR3 length: 13 amino acids. The DNA for the CDR3 is TGTGCCAGCAGCTTCGACGATCGGTATGGCTACACCTTC. It translates to CASSFDDRYGYTF.

This clonotype was counted only a few times. The chain uses TRBV11-1 and TRBJ2-7; no definite D call. Trimming took 2 bases from V and 6 from J, leaving 14 bases between them. The germline V gene has CDR1 SGHAT and CDR2 FQDESV (reference sequence). This CDR3 spans 14 amino acids. CDR3 protein: CASSLRQPSAEQYF. In DNA, the CDR3 is TGTGCCAGCAGCTTAAGGCAGCCTTCAGCCGAGCAGTACTTC. The full variable domain, rest sourced from reference TRBV11-1 and TRBJ2-7, is EAEVAQSPRYKITEKSQAVAFWCDPISGHATLYWYRQILGQGPELLVQFQDESVVDDSQLPKDRFSAERLKGVDSTLKIQPAELGDSAMYLCASSLRQPSAEQYFGPGTRLTVT.

In its sample, this clonotype was seen a few times. The chain couples TRBV7-2 to TRBJ2-1; 13 bases map to TRBD2. The CDR3 covers 17 residues. Trimming removed 5 bases from V and 6 bases from J; junction bases left unmatched: 10. Germline V gene data show CDR1 as SGHTA and CDR2 as FQGNSA. Here the CDR3 DNA reads TGTGCCAGCAGCATTTGGACTAGCGGGAGATCTTCCAATGAGCAGTTCTTC. Its translation: CASSIWTSGRSSNEQFF.

V is TRBV20-1 and J is TRBJ2-7; 7 bases agree with TRBD2. Trimming removed 3 bases from V and 1 base from J; junction bases left unmatched: 3. CDR1 DFQATT and CDR2 SNEGSKA come from the germline V gene (reference sequence). The CDR3 is 13 residues long. Here the CDR3 reads CSASGGRSYEQYF. CDR3 coding DNA: TGCAGTGCTAGCGGGGGGAGGTCCTACGAGCAGTACTTC.

This clonotype turned up a few times. CDR3 DNA sequence: TGCGCCAGCAGCCTTGTGGGACATGGCTACACCTTC. Translating gives CASSLVGHGYTF. This rearrangement joins TRBV4-3 to TRBJ1-2; possibly TRBD1 for D (5 bases). V was clipped by 4 bases and J by 6 bases, with 9 bases between them. The CDR3 runs 12 residues. CDR1 is LGHNA, CDR2 YSLEER, per germline.

There are a few counts of this clonotype. The chain carries TRBV25-1 and TRBJ2-2; no clear D. The CDR3 has 11 residues. The ends were cut back, 6 bases at V and 7 bases at J, with 6 bases in the middle. CDR1 and CDR2 (germline): MGHDK, SYGVNS. The CDR3 DNA sequence: TGTGCCAGCAGAGTCAACGGGGAGCTGTTTTTT. Its protein is CASRVNGELFF.

This clonotype was recorded a few times. The V gene is TRBV10-3, the J gene TRBJ2-1, with 9 bases that match TRBD2. V lost 6 bases to trimming and J lost 6 bases; unmatched junction nucleotides: 9. CDR1 is ENHRY and CDR2 is SYGVKD in the germline V gene. The CDR3 consists of 15 residues. Here the CDR3 reads CAIRSWEREVNEQFF. CDR3 nucleotide sequence: TGTGCCATCAGAAGCTGGGAGCGGGAGGTCAATGAGCAGTTCTTC.

A few counts support this clonotype. The chain links TRBV5-1 to TRBJ2-3, with D perhaps matching TRBD2 (6 bases). CDR1 is SGHRS, CDR2 YFSETQ, per germline. The CDR3 loop spans 16 amino acids. The germline V and J ends were trimmed by 0 bases and 4 bases, with 15 bases remaining between them. CDR3 DNA: TGCGCCAGCAGCTTGGCCGTGGAGGGCCGTGCAGATACGCAGTATTTT. Residues: CASSLAVEGRADTQYF. Using reference TRBV5-1 and TRBJ2-3 for the parts outside the CDR3, the full variable domain is KAGVTQTPRYLIKTRGQQVTLSCSPISGHRSVSWYQQTPGQGLQFLFEYFSETQRNKGNFPGRFSGRQFSNSRSEMNVSTLELGDSALYLCASSLAVEGRADTQYFGPGTRLTVL.

The CDR3 loop reads CASSVWNTGELFF. CDR3 sequence (DNA): TGTGCCAGCAGCGTGTGGAACACCGGGGAGCTGTTTTTT. This chain uses TRBV9 with TRBJ2-2, with unresolved D. Germline V gene sequence: CDR1 SGDLS, CDR2 YYNGEE. The CDR3 has 13 amino acids. V was trimmed by 2 bases and J by 1 base, leaving 3 bases between them.

The chain has TRBV29-1 and TRBJ2-5; TRBD1 matches 7 bases. The V gene end was trimmed by 8 bases and the J gene end by 5 bases; junction bases not matched to a gene: 5. CDR1 is SQVTM, CDR2 ANQGSEA, per germline. The CDR3 is 11 amino acids. The CDR3 nucleotides are TGCAGCTCAGGGGGTTTGGAGACCCAGTACTTC. Translated, it gives CSSGGLETQYF. The full variable domain, its missing parts supplied by reference TRBV29-1 and TRBJ2-5, is SAVISQKPSRDICQRGTSLTIQCQVDSQVTMMFWYRQQPGQSLTLIATANQGSEATYESGFVIDKFPISRPNLTFSTLTVSNMSPEDSSIYLCSSGGLETQYFGPGTRLLVL.

The CDR3, as DNA: TGTGCCAGCGCTAGGGGGCTGGACACAGATACGCAGTATTTT. Residues: CASARGLDTDTQYF. The chain uses TRBV7-8 and TRBJ2-3; the match to TRBD1 covers 7 bases. The CDR3 consists of 14 residues. CDR1 and CDR2 from the germline V gene are SGHVS and FQNEAQ. V shed 8 bases, J shed 2 bases, and the junction held 7 bases outside the gene matches.

This chain connects TRBV20-1 to TRBJ1-4; D is undetermined. V lost 4 bases, J lost 4 bases, and 10 bases lay in between. Germline V gene data show CDR1 as DFQATT and CDR2 as SNEGSKA (reference sequence). This CDR3 comprises 13 residues. CDR3 bases: TGCAGTGCTAATCCCCAAATTAATGAAAAACTGTTTTTT. The encoded protein is CSANPQINEKLFF.

This clonotype was seen repeatedly, ten times or more. This rearrangement joins TRBV7-2 to TRBJ1-1; possible D gene TRBD1, 6 bases. Deletions cut 4 bases from V and 1 base from J, with 13 bases between. The CDR3 is made up of 15 amino acids. In germline, CDR1 is SGHTA, CDR2 FQGNSA. DNA of the CDR3: TGTGCCAGCAGCTACAGGGAGTGGGGGAACACTGAAGCTTTCTTT. This encodes CASSYREWGNTEAFF.